This entry is about one T cell receptor (beta chain). Its antigen is undetermined. These data come from a study of vaccination effects on CD4 cells after COVID-19. Data came from immunoSEQ multiplex PCR; TCRdb stores just in-frame clones and leaves some out. Among tens of thousands of clones, roughly three quarters were seen once, and the ten largest hold 5% to 7%. Ahead of sequencing, the ViraFEST assay grew antigen-specific CD4+ T cells using viral peptide pools. On day 10 of culture, CD4+ T cells were separated out. Negative nucleocapsid antibody tests before and after vaccination confirmed no previous SARS-CoV-2 infection. V was pared by 8 bases and J by 6 bases, with 14 bases between. Germline V CDR1 and CDR2: GTSNPN, SVGIG (reference sequence). CDR3 size: 13 residues.

J is TRBJ1-6 and V is TRBV30; D possibly corresponds to TRBD1 (6 bases). This TCR was sampled from a human donor who received a COVID-19 vaccine. The source material was CD4+ T cells from PBMCs cultured with HCoV-OC43 spike peptides, sampled before COVID-19 vaccination. The subset denotes: HCoV-OC43 spike overlapping peptide pool stimulation. The CDR3 spells CAQTTGPNSPLHF. DNA of the CDR3: TGTGCCCAGACGACAGGTCCTAATTCACCCCTCCACTTT.